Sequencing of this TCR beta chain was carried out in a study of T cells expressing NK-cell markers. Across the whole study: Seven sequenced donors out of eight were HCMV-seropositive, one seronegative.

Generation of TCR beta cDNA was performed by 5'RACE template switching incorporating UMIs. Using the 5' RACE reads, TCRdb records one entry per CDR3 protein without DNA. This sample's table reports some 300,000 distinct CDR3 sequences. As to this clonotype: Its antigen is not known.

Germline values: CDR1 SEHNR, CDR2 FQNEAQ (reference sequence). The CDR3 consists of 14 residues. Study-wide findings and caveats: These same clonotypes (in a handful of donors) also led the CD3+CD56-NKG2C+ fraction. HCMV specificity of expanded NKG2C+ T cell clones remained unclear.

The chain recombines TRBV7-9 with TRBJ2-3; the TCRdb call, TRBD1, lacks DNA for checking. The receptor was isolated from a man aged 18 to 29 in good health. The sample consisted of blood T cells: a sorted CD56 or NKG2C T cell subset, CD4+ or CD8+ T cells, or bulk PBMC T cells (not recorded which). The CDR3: CASSSQGATDTQYF.